The sequence of this TCR beta chain was determined in a study of blood T cell repertoires in COVID-19. The wider study: From the United States, Italy and Spain came samples of acute and convalescent COVID-19.

Germline CDR1 SGHTA, CDR2 FQGNSA. With V trimmed by 5 bases and J by 2 bases, 6 bases remained unmatched. CDR3 length: 14 residues. In the original processing: Counts of nucleated cells, estimated from reference gene primer amplification, were obtained. Sequencing used immunoSEQ multiplex PCR; TCRdb keeps in-frame clones, though not all of them. The DNA gave D and trimming, while V, J and clone size come from that table. Of 120,000 or so clones listed, 85% to 90% are singletons. The sequenced material came from peripheral blood. The chain uses TRBV7-2 and TRBJ2-7; 7 nucleotides line up with TRBD1. The TCR was taken from a man older than 75 with active or convalescent COVID-19. The CDR3 DNA reads TGTGCCAGCAGCCCCAAGGGGACAGCCTACGAGCAGTACTTC. Its translation is CASSPKGTAYEQYF.